These 32 T cell receptor beta chains share one sample of origin, sequenced in a study of PD-1 blockade in classical Hodgkin lymphoma. The method was immunoSEQ multiplex PCR; TCRdb's version includes in-frame clones alone and lacks a portion of them. Of tens of thousands of clones detected, about three quarters appear once; the ten largest clones hold more than 2%. There was relapse after autologous stem cell transplantation in every patient, and there was variation in brentuximab vedotin exposure. Magnetic negative selection purified CD4+ T cells from thawed PBMCs. Source: CD4+ T cells from blood, taken at baseline. The receptors derive from a human donor with classical Hodgkin lymphoma.

This clone was recorded a few times. V and J are TRBV18 and TRBJ1-6; no clear D. The CDR3 is 15 amino acids. The germline CDR1 and CDR2 sequences are KGHSH and LQKENI. V was clipped by 4 bases and J by 3 bases, with 10 bases between them. DNA of the CDR3: TGTGCCAGCTCACTCCTCAGTGACTATAATTCACCCCTCCACTTT. Encoded protein: CASSLLSDYNSPLHF. Together with reference TRBV18 and TRBJ1-6, the CDR3 gives the full variable domain: NAGVMQNPRHLVRRRGQEARLRCSPMKGHSHVYWYRQLPEEGLKFMVYLQKENIIDESGMPKERFSAEFPKEGPSILRIQQVVRGDSAAYFCASSLLSDYNSPLHFGNGTRLTVT.

The rearrangement uses TRBV6-5 and TRBJ1-4; TRBD1 might be the D (6 bases). The V end was cut by 6 bases, the J end by 7 bases, with 15 bases between. The CDR3 length is 14 residues. CDR1 is MNHEY, CDR2 SVGAGI, per germline. In DNA form, the CDR3 reads TGTGCCAGCAGCATAAAGGGGGGTGGTGAAAAACTGTTTTTT. Its protein is CASSIKGGGEKLFF.

The V call is TRBV14, the J call TRBJ2-7; the D gene is possibly TRBD1 (5 bases). Per germline, CDR1 SGHDN and CDR2 FVKESK. Trimming cost V 2 bases and J 3 bases, with 11 bases left between them. There are 14 residues in the CDR3. CDR3 region: CASSQLTDGYEQYF. The CDR3 nucleotides are TGTGCCAGCAGCCAATTGACAGATGGCTACGAGCAGTACTTC.

The chain combines TRBV12-5 with TRBJ2-4, with a tentative D call TRBD2 (5 bases). V dropped 1 base and J dropped 9 bases, with 19 bases sitting between them. Per germline, CDR1 LGHNT and CDR2 FRNRAP. The CDR3 spans 16 residues. CDR3 nucleotide sequence: TGTGCTAGTGGTTTGGCCCTCCAGTCGGGGAAGGGCATTCAGTACTTC. Translation gives CASGLALQSGKGIQYF.

The chain couples TRBV2 to TRBJ2-6; no reliable D call. The CDR3 totals 15 residues. The germline V gene encodes CDR1 SNHLY and CDR2 FYNNEI. V dropped 6 bases and J dropped 0 bases, with 9 bases sitting between them. The CDR3 loop reads CASSADISGANVLTF. For the CDR3, the DNA is TGTGCCAGCAGCGCCGACATCTCTGGGGCCAACGTCCTGACTTTC. Combining the CDR3 with reference TRBV2 and TRBJ2-6 gives the whole variable domain EPEVTQTPSHQVTQMGQEVILRCVPISNHLYFYWYRQILGQKVEFLVSFYNNEISEKSEIFDDQFSVERPDGSNFTLKIRSTKLEDSAMYFCASSADISGANVLTFGAGSRLTVL.

The CDR3, as DNA: TGTGCCAGCTCACCTGCGGCTGGAAGGGGCAGTAACCTCGGAGGGAATGAAAAACTGTTTTTT. This gives the protein CASSPAAGRGSNLGGNEKLFF. The gene calls are TRBV18 and TRBJ1-4, with D possibly being TRBD1 (5 bases). Germline V lookup: CDR1 KGHSH, CDR2 LQKENI. There are 21 residues in the CDR3. Trimming cost V 3 bases and J 5 bases, with 31 bases left between them.

The gene calls are TRBV11-1 and TRBJ1-1; D is ambiguous. Germline CDR1 SGHAT, CDR2 FQDESV (reference sequence). CDR3 length equals 11 residues. V was shortened by 4 bases and J by 4 bases, with 4 bases between the two germline ends. The CDR3: CASSWGTEAFF. The CDR3 bases are TGTGCCAGCAGCTGGGGCACTGAAGCTTTCTTT. The variable domain in full, with the rest retrieved from reference TRBV11-1 and TRBJ1-1, is EAEVAQSPRYKITEKSQAVAFWCDPISGHATLYWYRQILGQGPELLVQFQDESVVDDSQLPKDRFSAERLKGVDSTLKIQPAELGDSAMYLCASSWGTEAFFGQGTRLTVV.

This clone was seen a handful of times. This rearrangement joins TRBV2 to TRBJ1-5; weak D call: TRBD1 (5 bases). Germline V CDR1 and CDR2: SNHLY, FYNNEI. Trimming took off 4 bases at V and 4 bases at J, with 17 bases between the two ends. This CDR3 contains 16 residues. CDR3 bases: TGTGCCAGCAGTGTCAGGTCAGGGAGCTTGAATCAGCCCCAGCATTTT. Amino acid sequence: CASSVRSGSLNQPQHF.

The chain employs TRBV16 and TRBJ1-2, with TRBD1 identical over 7 bases. J gave up 7 bases and V 2 bases, and 4 bases lay outside the gene matches. The germline gives CDR1 KGHSY, CDR2 FQNENV. The CDR3 totals 13 residues. CDR3 in amino acids: CASSQDRVSGYTF. The CDR3, as DNA: TGTGCCAGCAGCCAAGACAGGGTGAGTGGCTACACCTTC.

The V and J genes are TRBV27 and TRBJ2-3; D unresolved. This CDR3 comprises 15 residues. Deletions cut 3 bases from V and 0 bases from J, with 10 bases between. Germline V gene sequence: CDR1 MNHEY, CDR2 SMNVEV (reference sequence). CDR3 nucleotide sequence: TGTGCCAGCAGTTTGAGAAGCCGCAGCACAGATACGCAGTATTTT. It is translated as CASSLRSRSTDTQYF.

The rearrangement links TRBV19 to TRBJ1-2, with D hard to call. Trimming removed 2 bases at V and 2 bases at J, with 12 bases between. The CDR3 loop spans 15 amino acids. Per the germline V gene, CDR1 is LNHDA and CDR2 is SQIVND (reference sequence). CDR3 in DNA: TGTGCCAGTAGTATAAAAGTAGGCGGAAACTATGGCTACACCTTC. This encodes CASSIKVGGNYGYTF.

This rearrangement joins TRBV7-9 to TRBJ2-4, with TRBD1 matching over 7 bases. This CDR3 has 16 amino acids. V shed 1 base, J shed 6 bases, and the junction held 9 bases outside the gene matches. The germline CDR1 and CDR2 sequences are SEHNR and FQNEAQ (reference sequence). The CDR3 loop is CASSLVGRGGANIQYF. CDR3 sequence (DNA): TGTGCCAGCAGCTTAGTCGGTCGAGGGGGCGCAAACATTCAGTACTTC.

The genes are TRBV30 and TRBJ2-2, with a weak D call TRBD1 (6 bases). The V gene lost 1 base and the J gene lost 2 bases, with 8 bases spanning the gap. The CDR3 has 14 residues. In germline, CDR1 is GTSNPN, CDR2 SVGIG (reference sequence). The CDR3 loop is CAWSAGANTGELFF. CDR3 bases: TGTGCCTGGAGTGCAGGGGCCAACACCGGGGAGCTGTTTTTT.

The V call is TRBV27, the J call TRBJ1-2; D not resolved. V was trimmed by 5 bases and J by 5 bases, leaving 21 bases between them. The CDR3 totals 16 residues. Germline assignment: CDR1 MNHEY and CDR2 SMNVEV (reference sequence). CDR3 sequence: CASSPGVTAEAYGYTF. The CDR3 DNA sequence: TGTGCCAGCAGTCCTGGGGTAACGGCGGAGGCATATGGCTACACCTTC.

The V gene is TRBV2, the J gene TRBJ2-3, with 11 nucleotides matching TRBD2. The germline gives CDR1 SNHLY, CDR2 FYNNEI. The ends lost 7 bases at V and 6 bases at J; junction bases unmatched: 9. This CDR3 contains 15 residues. The CDR3 DNA follows: TGTGCCAGCATACCACTAGCGGGGGTTGGTGATACGCAGTATTTT. Protein sequence: CASIPLAGVGDTQYF.

The chain employs TRBV4-3 and TRBJ2-3; TRBD2 matches at 8 bases. J gave up 6 bases and V 0 bases, and 8 bases lay outside the gene matches. This CDR3 is 16 amino acids long. CDR1 LGHNA and CDR2 YSLEER come from the germline V gene. The CDR3 region is CASSQDRGGGWDTQYF. The CDR3 DNA is TGCGCCAGCAGCCAAGATCGTGGCGGGGGGTGGGATACGCAGTATTTT.

The chain has TRBV7-9 and TRBJ2-5, with 9 bases aligning to TRBD2. CDR1 and CDR2 (germline): SEHNR, FQNEAQ (reference sequence). The CDR3 length is 13 residues. V shed 6 bases, J shed 5 bases, and the junction held 4 bases outside the gene matches. The CDR3 spells CASRAGGGETQYF. CDR3 bases: TGTGCCAGCAGAGCGGGGGGCGGGGAGACCCAGTACTTC.

This clone appeared once. The chain recombines TRBV13 with TRBJ1-2, with no clear D. There are 16 residues in the CDR3. CDR1 is PRHDT and CDR2 is FYEKMQ in the germline V gene (reference sequence). V was pared by 2 bases and J by 7 bases, with 20 bases between. The CDR3 DNA reads as TGTGCCAGCAGCTTACCATCGGTCGTGTCGGTTCGTGGCTACACCTTC. This codes for CASSLPSVVSVRGYTF. Full variable domain (missing parts from reference TRBV13 and TRBJ1-2): AAGVIQSPRHLIKEKRETATLKCYPIPRHDTVYWYQQGPGQDPQFLISFYEKMQSDKGSIPDRFSAQQFSDYHSELNMSSLELGDSALYFCASSLPSVVSVRGYTFGSGTRLTVV.

The chain couples TRBV27 to TRBJ1-1; 11 nucleotides align to TRBD1. With V trimmed by 2 bases and J by 7 bases, 6 bases remained unmatched. From germline, CDR1 is MNHEY and CDR2 SMNVEV (reference sequence). This CDR3 comprises 15 residues. Here the CDR3 DNA reads TGTGCCAGCAGTTTAGCCCGGGACAGGGGGGGTGAAGCTTTCTTT. Translated: CASSLARDRGGEAFF.

This clone showed up just once. This sequence joins TRBV6-4 and TRBJ2-1, with TRBD2 matching 10 bases. Germline trimming cut 2 bases from V and 6 bases from J; bases unmatched to any gene: 10. The CDR3 runs to 17 residues. The germline V gene encodes CDR1 MRHNA and CDR2 SNTAGT. The CDR3 loop is CASSDQFNSGGSNEQFF. The CDR3 DNA is TGTGCCAGCAGTGACCAGTTTAATAGCGGGGGGTCCAATGAGCAGTTCTTC.

V and J are TRBV11-2 and TRBJ2-2, with D perhaps matching TRBD2 (5 bases). V shed 4 bases and J shed 2 bases, with 11 bases lying between them. The CDR3 spans 15 residues. From germline, CDR1 is SGHAT and CDR2 FQNNGV. The CDR3 loop reads CASSSTGRNTGELFF. CDR3 sequence (DNA): TGTGCCAGCAGCTCTACGGGAAGAAACACCGGGGAGCTGTTTTTT. The complete variable domain, with remaining parts taken from reference TRBV11-2 and TRBJ2-2, reads EAGVAQSPRYKIIEKRQSVAFWCNPISGHATLYWYQQILGQGPKLLIQFQNNGVVDDSQLPKDRFSAERLKGVDSTLKIQPAKLEDSAVYLCASSSTGRNTGELFFGEGSRLTVL.

The rearrangement joins TRBV9 to TRBJ2-3; D unresolved. Germline V gives CDR1 SGDLS, CDR2 YYNGEE. CDR3 length: 14 residues. Trimming stripped 0 bases from V and 3 bases from J, with 8 bases between. DNA of the CDR3: TGTGCCAGCAGCGTAGCAGGTATTACAGATACGCAGTATTTT. Translation gives CASSVAGITDTQYF.

This clone came up once. The genes are TRBV19 and TRBJ1-5; no clear D. This CDR3 is built from 14 residues. Trimming left V 1 base short and J 0 bases short, with 4 bases between. The germline V gene encodes CDR1 LNHDA and CDR2 SQIVND (reference sequence). CDR3 in DNA: TGTGCCAGTAGTATAGTAAATAGCAATCAGCCCCAGCATTTT. Translation gives CASSIVNSNQPQHF. Looking up the rest from reference TRBV19 and TRBJ1-5 gives the full variable domain: DGGITQSPKYLFRKEGQNVTLSCEQNLNHDAMYWYRQDPGQGLRLIYYSQIVNDFQKGDIAEGYSVSREKKESFPLTVTSAQKNPTAFYLCASSIVNSNQPQHFGDGTRLSIL.

The chain joins TRBV11-2 to TRBJ2-1; TRBD2 matches 13 bases. Germline trimming cut 8 bases from V and 0 bases from J; bases unmatched to any gene: 10. This CDR3 has 18 amino acids. The germline gives CDR1 SGHAT, CDR2 FQNNGV. CDR3 sequence: CASGPGLAGRSSYNEQFF. The DNA for the CDR3 is TGTGCCAGCGGCCCGGGACTAGCGGGGAGGAGCTCCTACAATGAGCAGTTCTTC.

The chain uses TRBV7-7 and TRBJ2-3; 8 nucleotides match TRBD1. The CDR3 consists of 16 residues. Trimming cost V 5 bases and J 4 bases; bases outside gene matches: 11. Germline V gives CDR1 SSHAT, CDR2 FNYEAQ (reference sequence). The CDR3 region is CASSLRPGGSADTQYF. CDR3 bases: TGTGCCAGCAGCCTAAGGCCAGGGGGCTCGGCAGATACGCAGTATTTT.

The V and J genes are TRBV10-3 and TRBJ1-2; no clear D gene. The CDR3 is made up of 13 amino acids. Germline CDR1 reads ENHRY; CDR2 reads SYGVKD. V shed 10 bases and J shed 4 bases, with 16 bases lying between them. The CDR3 DNA follows: TGTGCCACCCCCCGGGATCCCCCCTATGGCTACACCTTC. Its translation: CATPRDPPYGYTF.

V and J are TRBV30 and TRBJ1-2, with TRBD1 as a possible D gene (5 bases). V was cut by 0 bases and J by 4 bases, with 21 bases left in between. There are 17 residues in the CDR3. Germline V lookup: CDR1 GTSNPN, CDR2 SVGIG (reference sequence). Here the CDR3 reads CAWSVRVGSGNPYGYTF. In DNA, the CDR3 is TGTGCCTGGAGTGTACGAGTCGGGTCAGGGAATCCCTATGGCTACACCTTC.

The count of this clone is one. This chain links TRBV4-1 with TRBJ2-3; TRBD2 matches at 10 bases. Germline CDR1 reads MGHRA; CDR2 reads YSYEKL. The CDR3 contains 14 residues. V gave up 5 bases and J gave up 4 bases; unmatched junction bases: 3. Written as DNA, the CDR3 is TGCGCCAGCAGCTCGGGACTAGCGCCAGATACGCAGTATTTT. Translated: CASSSGLAPDTQYF.

This rearrangement joins TRBV19 to TRBJ1-5; D gene uncertain. The CDR3 sequence is 14 residues long. V was trimmed by 4 bases and J by 6 bases, leaving 13 bases between them. The germline V gene encodes CDR1 LNHDA and CDR2 SQIVND (reference sequence). The CDR3 loop is CASSTNPGPQPQHF. CDR3 DNA sequence: TGTGCCAGTAGTACAAATCCCGGGCCTCAGCCCCAGCATTTT.

This chain connects TRBV29-1 to TRBJ1-4; 8 bases map to TRBD1. CDR1 SQVTM and CDR2 ANQGSEA come from the germline V gene. This CDR3 comprises 18 residues. V lost 0 bases and J lost 8; bases outside the gene matches: 17. The CDR3 loop reads CSVEDPLSGGLLPEKLFF. In DNA, the CDR3 is TGCAGCGTTGAAGATCCACTCTCAGGGGGCTTGTTACCCGAAAAACTGTTTTTT.

J is TRBJ2-1 and V is TRBV18; 11 bases align to TRBD2. Trimming at V came to 1 base and at J to 5 bases, leaving 10 bases not matched to a gene. There are 18 residues in the CDR3. The germline gives CDR1 KGHSH, CDR2 LQKENI. This CDR3 reads CASSPRGPTSGENNEQFF. In nucleotides, the CDR3 is TGTGCCAGCTCACCACGGGGGCCGACTAGCGGGGAGAACAATGAGCAGTTCTTC.

The J gene is TRBJ1-5, the V gene TRBV28; D not resolved. Trimming removed 5 bases at V and 1 base at J, with 6 bases between. The CDR3 runs to 13 residues. Germline assignment: CDR1 MDHEN and CDR2 SYDVKM. DNA of the CDR3: TGTGCCAGCAGTCTGGACAGCAATCAGCCCCAGCATTTT. It specifies CASSLDSNQPQHF.